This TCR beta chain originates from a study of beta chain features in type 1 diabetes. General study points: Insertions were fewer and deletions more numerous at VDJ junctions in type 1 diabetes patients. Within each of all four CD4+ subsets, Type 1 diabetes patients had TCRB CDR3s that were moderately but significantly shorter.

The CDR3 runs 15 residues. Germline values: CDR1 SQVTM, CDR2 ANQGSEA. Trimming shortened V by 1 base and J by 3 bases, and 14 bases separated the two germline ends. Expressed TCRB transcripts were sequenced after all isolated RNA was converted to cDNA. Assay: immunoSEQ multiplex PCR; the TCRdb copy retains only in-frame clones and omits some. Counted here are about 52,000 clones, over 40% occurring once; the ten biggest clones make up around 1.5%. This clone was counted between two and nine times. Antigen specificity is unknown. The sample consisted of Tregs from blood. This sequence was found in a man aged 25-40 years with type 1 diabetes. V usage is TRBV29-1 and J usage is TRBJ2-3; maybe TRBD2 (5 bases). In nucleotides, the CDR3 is TGCAGCGTTGAAGCCCGACGAGGGCCTACAGATACGCAGTATTTT. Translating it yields CSVEARRGPTDTQYF.